This T cell receptor (beta chain) was captured by sequencing in a study of a mutant IDH1 vaccine in newly diagnosed glioma. The overall study: Either 4-6 weeks after radiotherapy alone or alongside temozolomide, vaccination was begun. Patients arrived already treated with radiotherapy, temozolomide, or both, most having had both.

Turning to this clone: Its matching antigen is unknown.

Germline assignment: CDR1 MGHDK and CDR2 SYGVNS. The CDR3 is 13 amino acids. Trimming took off 3 bases at V and 0 bases at J, with 4 bases between the two ends. This sample's time point: week 47, end of study. Topical imiquimod accompanied each vaccine dose, which consisted of 300 ug of mutant IDH1 20-mer peptide. The protocol was immunoSEQ multiplex PCR, while the TCRdb copy is restricted to in-frame clones and leaves out a portion. The sample lists about 85,000 clones, roughly nine tenths seen once, with around 0.77% in the top ten. J is TRBJ2-3 and V is TRBV25-1; D remains ambiguous. The sequence was collected from a woman aged 50 to 60 with glioma. The sample in question was PBMCs, obtained from a glioma patient whose treatment included an IDH1 peptide vaccine. Written as DNA, the CDR3 is TGTGCCAGCAGTGATTCGAGCACAGATACGCAGTATTTT. Translation: CASSDSSTDTQYF.